The next 11 T cell receptor beta chains were all read from a single sample in a study of Graves' ophthalmopathy and Graves' hyperthyroidism. Using RNA transcripts, the TCR beta CDR3 regions were amplified. An initial RT-PCR round employing HTBI primers preceded a second-round multiplex PCR. One entry per CDR3 protein, called by TCRdb with MiXCR from the multiplex PCR reads. This sample has about 220,000 distinct CDR3 sequences, with around a fifth found just once. Specimen: peripheral blood. These receptors came from a woman between 45 and 65 years old with Graves' ophthalmopathy.

This clonotype was seen many times. The V and J genes are TRBV27 and TRBJ1-6; 7 bases map to TRBD1. J gave up 7 bases and V 5 bases, and 5 bases lay outside the gene matches. Germline V gene sequence: CDR1 MNHEY, CDR2 SMNVEV (reference sequence). This CDR3 region has 14 residues. CDR3 loop: CASSLGTANSPLHF. CDR3 coding DNA: TGTGCCAGCAGTCTCGGGACAGCAAATTCACCCCTCCACTTT.

In its sample, this clonotype was seen many times. The rearrangement joins TRBV20-1 to TRBJ2-7, with TRBD2 matching over 8 bases. Unmatched junction bases numbered 7, after V lost 5 bases and J lost 4 bases. The CDR3 runs to 13 residues. Germline loops: CDR1 DFQATT, CDR2 SNEGSKA (reference sequence). CDR3: CSAPKRETYEQYF. The DNA for the CDR3 is TGCAGTGCTCCGAAGCGGGAGACGTACGAGCAGTACTTC.

There are many counts of this clonotype. The rearrangement links TRBV7-2 to TRBJ1-2; 7 positions match TRBD1. There are 14 residues in the CDR3. The trim removed 8 bases at V and 4 bases at J, leaving 10 bases unmatched. Looked up from germline, CDR1 is SGHTA and CDR2 is FQGNSA. CDR3 amino acids: CASSKNDRVYGYTF. The CDR3 bases are TGTGCCAGCTCCAAAAACGACAGGGTCTATGGCTACACCTTC.

This clonotype appeared a few times. This sequence joins TRBV9 and TRBJ1-1, with TRBD1 as a possible D gene (5 bases). CDR1 and CDR2 from the germline V gene are SGDLS and YYNGEE. CDR3 size: 16 residues. V was shortened by 5 bases and J by 3 bases, with 20 bases between the two germline ends. The CDR3: CASSMGGSRDYTEAFF. CDR3 in DNA: TGTGCCAGCAGTATGGGTGGCTCCCGGGACTACACTGAAGCTTTCTTT.

This clonotype was detected ten times or more. The chain recombines TRBV27 with TRBJ1-1, with a possible D match to TRBD1 (5 bases). This CDR3 region has 12 residues. The V gene's germline CDR1 is MNHEY and CDR2 SMNVEV (reference sequence). The V end was cut by 4 bases, the J end by 7 bases, with 10 bases between. The CDR3 sequence is CASSSPGGEAFF. The CDR3 DNA is TGTGCCAGCAGTTCCCCGGGGGGTGAAGCTTTCTTT.

V gene TRBV6-5 combines with J gene TRBJ2-2; D ambiguous. The V end lost 0 bases, the J end lost 9 bases, and 8 bases lay between the germline ends. Germline CDR1 MNHEY, CDR2 SVGAGI. There are 13 residues in the CDR3. The CDR3 DNA reads as TGTGCCAGCAGTTACTCCTTAGTGCGGGAGCTGTTTTTT. It encodes CASSYSLVRELFF.

Of note for this clonotype: This could be a read error, since a much larger clone is one nucleotide away. The chain employs TRBV30 and TRBJ2-7, with 7 bases that match TRBD1. The V segment lost 5 bases and the J segment 3 bases; nucleotides outside the gene matches: 7. The germline V gene encodes CDR1 GTSNPN and CDR2 SVGIG (reference sequence). The length of the CDR3 is 13 residues. The CDR3 DNA sequence: TGTGCCTGGTCCACAGGGGCTCTCTACGAGCAGTACTTC. Translating it yields CAWSTGALYEQYF.

This clonotype was counted between two and nine times. J is TRBJ1-1 and V is TRBV30, with a tentative D call TRBD1 (6 bases). There are 14 residues in the CDR3. Trimming removed 4 bases from V and 4 bases from J, with 16 bases in between. Germline lookup yields CDR1 GTSNPN and CDR2 SVGIG (reference sequence). As DNA, the CDR3 is TGTGCCTGGACCCCGCGGGGGGCGGCCACTGAAGCTTTCTTT. Amino acids: CAWTPRGAATEAFF.

This clonotype came up a few times. This chain links TRBV3-1 with TRBJ2-2; 9 nucleotides align to TRBD2. CDR1 LGHDT and CDR2 YNNKEL come from the germline V gene (reference sequence). J was trimmed by 5 bases and V by 2 bases; bases with no gene match: 3. CDR3 length: 15 amino acids. The CDR3 reads CASSQKLAGTGELFF. The CDR3 bases are TGTGCCAGCAGCCAAAAGCTAGCGGGAACCGGGGAGCTGTTTTTT.

This clonotype was recorded at least ten times. Possible read error: a much larger clone is one base away. The chain carries TRBV7-2 and TRBJ1-5; D possibly corresponds to TRBD1 (5 bases). V was shortened by 2 bases and J by 7 bases, with 15 bases between the two germline ends. The germline V gene encodes CDR1 SGHTA and CDR2 FQGNSA. The CDR3 has 15 residues. DNA of the CDR3: TGTACCAGCAGCTTACGATGGGGCGCAGAACAGCCCCAGCATTTT. It encodes CTSSLRWGAEQPQHF.

This clonotype was seen just once. The chain links TRBV6-1 to TRBJ1-3; weak D call: TRBD1 (6 bases). Germline CDR1 MNHNS, CDR2 SASEGT. The ends were cut back, 5 bases at V and 4 bases at J, with 9 bases in the middle. This CDR3 region has 13 residues. CDR3 sequence (DNA): TGTGCCAGCAGTCAGGGGCTGGGAAACACCATATATTTT. Residues: CASSQGLGNTIYF.